This TCR beta chain was sequenced for a study of cytomegalovirus exposure and HLA in healthy donors (dated by TCRdb to 2016 to 2017). For the wider study: An earlier analysis of a few hundred of the donors reported 276 Gb of sequence data and 117 million unique TCR beta sequences obtained from around 180 million T cells. The study was designed to test whether signatures of past pathogen exposure could be identified by cataloging public T cell receptors. The genetic ancestry cluster associated with self-reported Caucasian donors included 81% of the 398 genotyped donors. High-throughput TCR immunosequencing, statistical association of individual TCRs with disease status, and machine learning were combined to predict cytomegalovirus infection status. HLA typing included class I and class II loci at four-digit resolution. In an earlier analysis of 500 to 650 of the donors, high-throughput TCR beta sequencing was used to judge whether each TCR beta V gene segment behaved as functional or pseudogenic. All discovery cohort repertoires had been generated on a single sequencing platform. To study patterns of TCR occurrence, a later analysis re-analyzed previously published TCR beta repertoires from 700 or so donors and added high-resolution HLA genotyping. An early release that covered several hundred HLA-typed donors contained approximately 300 gigabases of sequencing data and tens of millions of unique TCR sequences. A later genetic analysis took genome-wide SNP genotypes for about three fifths of the 666 donors and used that subset as a discovery cohort. Using immunosequencing, the study profiled T cell repertoires from 550 to 750 subjects and related those repertoires to cytomegalovirus serostatus. Rather than using new phenotypic data, the later analysis identified candidate immune exposures from TCR beta sequences and from how often those sequences occurred across donors. Donor age, sex, ethnicity and CMV serostatus were collected together with the repertoire data. Among 350 to 400 genotyped donors of the cohort, an average of 235,054 unique TCR beta nucleotide sequences were sequenced per donor, roughly a sixth of them non-productive. Along with the roughly 610-subject first cohort, a separate validation cohort of over a hundred different subjects was used. Because of strong linkage in the cohort, a handful of DR-DQ haplotypes were treated as single units for association and clustering. Typing coverage varied by locus: 629-630 donors for A, B, C, DRB1 and DQB1; roughly 510 for DQA1; around 610 for DPA1; about 450 for DPB1. General conclusions and limits of the study: According to a later analysis, parvovirus B19, influenza, CMV and Epstein-Barr virus appeared linked to several top co-occurrence clusters. In a later analysis, 15,000 to 20,000 TCR beta sequences were associated with specific HLA alleles at a false discovery rate of 0.05. Three of the identified cytomegalovirus-associated TCR beta chains were confirmed in vitro to be specific for cytomegalovirus antigens. Roughly uniform sequencing depth across donors was assumed in presence/absence analyses, although this assumption may not hold. In a later genetic analysis, a missense DCLRE1C variant was associated with V-gene and J-gene trimming of TCR beta chains, and the association was replicated in an independent cohort. In a later analysis, HLA-associated TCR beta chains showed more clonal expansion and lower generation probabilities than non-associated chains that were equally common. A later analysis found that TCR association rates varied across HLA loci, with DRB1 alleles showing the most associated TCRs and HLA-C alleles the fewest. Linkage disequilibrium might explain the correlated functional status among segregating V segments, but an unknown experimental factor could not be excluded. Because some donors lacked HLA typing at each locus, the association tests relied only on the typed subset. Cytomegalovirus status was reported to be diagnosed by the classifier with high specificity and sensitivity in both the original and validation cohorts. The study gave a list of 150 to 200 TCR beta chains associated with cytomegalovirus. Assigning TCR associations to individual alleles was difficult when HLA alleles, especially DR and DQ, strongly co-occurred. An earlier analysis of approximately 500 of the donors showed that most TCR beta V segments appeared in productive rearrangements either about 87% or about 30% of the time, which broadly matched IMGT annotations. Most CMV-associated TCR beta chains appeared to be HLA-restricted in a later analysis, and the HLA associations seemed to be driven largely by CMV exposure. Most TCR sequences were observed very rarely across donors, whereas some public TCRs were present in many individuals. The sequencing pipeline was judged likely to have produced a cluster of highly shared sequence variants as a technical artifact. For the cohort, immune exposure information was limited to CMV serostatus. In this cohort, only TCR beta chains were sequenced, and detectable features were limited by the absence of alpha or paired-chain data. A further reported finding was that TCR beta sequences accurately predicted the HLA-A and HLA-B alleles for most subjects in the first cohort. The earlier analysis of almost 600 of the donors excluded about 16 rarely observed V segments, including chromosome 9 orphons, because counts were too low. The 87-base-pair reads could not distinguish some IMGT-functional V segments, including TRBV6-2 and TRBV6-3, so those segments were excluded. According to the authors, the approach could potentially be generalized to other disease states and immunological phenotypes. A later genetic analysis reported fewer N-insertions in productive TCRs among donors in an Asian-associated ancestry cluster than the approximately 700-donor mean.

Via the germline V gene, CDR1 is SNHLY and CDR2 FYNNEI. The CDR3 runs 14 amino acids, cysteine and phenylalanine included. CDR3 DNA is the only sequence kept; it has 42 bases, read in frame from the first base. The trim is 5 bases for V and 5 bases for J, with a gap of 15 bases between the germline ends. Receptors were amplified or captured by the immunoSEQ multiplex PCR assay. A mixture of 60 forward primers for TCR Vbeta segments and 13 reverse primers for TCR Jbeta segments was used in the multiplex PCR. A multiplex PCR assay on genomic DNA amplified the CDR3 region of rearranged TCR beta genes. On the Illumina HiSeq System, the amplified TCR beta libraries were sequenced as 87-base-pair reads. The original methods were these. Across the roughly 600 repertoires, a later analysis counted 75 million to 90 million unique TCR beta chains, approximately 10 million of which were shared by at least two donors. Raw reads were error-corrected and collapsed into unique sequences with a nearest-neighbor algorithm that merged closely related sequences to remove PCR and sequencing errors. To assign V, D and J gene segments, CDR3 sequences were aligned to IMGT reference sequences. For a sequence to be retained, a match of at least six nucleotides was required to both a V gene segment and a J gene segment. Rearrangements were classified as productive when the CDR3 lacked stop codons and remained in frame with V and J, and all other rearrangements were classified as non-productive. Following IMGT convention, CDR3 was defined as the stretch from the second conserved V-encoded cysteine up to the conserved J-encoded phenylalanine. Sequences without an unambiguous match to a single V gene segment were excluded from the earlier analysis of 450 to 650 of the donors. In an earlier analysis of 587 of the donors, V segments were called functional above 56.7% productive rearrangements and were called segregating when the between-donor standard deviation exceeded 5%. A statistical classification framework was built for diagnosing cytomegalovirus status from the catalog of TCR beta chain sequences. A later analysis assigned V and J genes by comparing TCR nucleotide sequences with IMGT/GENE-DB human TR gene sequences. Using the TCRdist pipeline, a later analysis assigned CDR3 sequences along with most-parsimonious VDJ recombination scenarios. In a later analysis, each TCR beta chain was defined by its CDR3 amino acid sequence together with its V-gene family, and reads without a unique V-gene family were excluded. To address suspected cross-contamination and a sequencing artifact, a later analysis removed over 500 highly shared, low-generation-probability nucleotide sequences. In a later analysis, a clonal expansion index was calculated for each public chain from normalized within-repertoire ranks of inferred template counts. In a later analysis, generation probabilities were computed with a VDJ recombination model fitted to out-of-frame rearrangements, and the resulting probabilities were checked against IGoR. A later analysis scored TCR-TCR, TCR-HLA and TCR-CMV co-occurrence with hypergeometric tests, applying a repertoire-size bias correction to TCR pairs. False discovery rates were estimated in a later analysis by permuting HLA or CMV assignments 20 times. In a later analysis, co-occurring TCRs were grouped using DBSCAN, with TCRdist sequence similarity added in when clustering inside HLA-allele-positive subsets. For co-occurrence clustering, repertoires with fewer than 30,000 or more than 120,000 public chains were excluded, along with five repertoires with anomalous nucleotide sharing. In TCRdb, the immuneACCESS table is reduced to in-frame sequences with V and J assigned. These tables do not hold every clone; where another copy was compared, an unresolved V gene accounts for under half, and the others remain unexplained. Clonal size and the V and J genes are those of that table, whereas D and trimming came from the DNA. The sample table records about 74,000 clones. The ten most abundant clones make up 7.5% of the sample.

A note on this clone: Its binding antigen is unknown.

The cohort consisted of 600 to 750 healthy bone marrow donors. All cohort members were sampled while nominally healthy, although unrecorded immune exposures were likely present. The donor was CMV seropositive and was included in the group of approximately 300 seropositive cohort members. Each donor provided a peripheral blood sample, and peripheral blood mononuclear cells were used for TCR beta sequencing. Genomic DNA was extracted from the blood cell samples with the Qiagen DNeasy Blood Extraction Kit. This receptor was identified in a female donor in good health and CMV-seropositive. The V gene is TRBV2 and the J gene is TRBJ2-5; the D gene is perhaps TRBD1, on 6 matching bases. The source material was PBMCs. DNA sequence: TGTGCCAGCAGTCCGGGCCCAAGGGGGGAGACCCAGTACTTC. Its coded protein is CASSPGPRGETQYF.